This T cell receptor beta chain emerged from a study of cytotoxic CD8 clonotypes in ibrutinib-treated CLL. Study-level information: Patients: roughly twelve relapsed/refractory, some 15 treatment-naive, 17 to 18 IGHV unmutated. Findings of the study overall: Clonality increased with ibrutinib response but returned toward baseline at progression. Few clonotypes were public, and these shrank or held steady under treatment.

The CDR3 has 13 amino acids. Germline V gene sequence: CDR1 MRHNA, CDR2 SNTAGT. Trimming stripped 2 bases from V and 0 bases from J, with 3 bases between. Profiled with immunoSEQ multiplex PCR; TCRdb holds only in-frame clones, not every one. Of about 29,000 clones listed, about three quarters were seen once; the top ten hold 45% to 65%. Comments on this clone: Its antigen is not known.

The receptor was derived from a human donor with chronic lymphocytic leukemia. Sequenced material: PBMCs, taken after 36 months of ibrutinib treatment. The rearrangement links TRBV6-4 to TRBJ2-3; unclear D gene. CDR3 protein: CASSDQSTDTQYF. DNA for the CDR3: TGTGCCAGCAGTGACCAGAGCACAGATACGCAGTATTTT.